The TCR beta chain under discussion was sequenced for a study of blood T cell repertoires in COVID-19. Turning to the study itself: PBMCs, B-cell-depleted T cells, or T cells provided the cDNA or gDNA that made up the material.

This clone was picked up a small number of times. Per the authors' pipeline: For nucleated cells, counts were estimated from reference gene primer amplification. Here immunoSEQ multiplex PCR was the method, and the copy in TCRdb shows in-frame clones only, minus some. V and J calls and clone size come straight from that table; D and trimming were deduced from the DNA. The repertoire holds around 250,000 clones, more than 75% seen once, with under 9% in the top ten. The TCR originated in a woman in her 70s with active or convalescent COVID-19. The specimen sequenced was peripheral blood.

The CDR3: CASSFGGALNTEAFF. The CDR3 DNA sequence: TGCGCCAGCAGCTTTGGCGGGGCTCTGAACACTGAAGCTTTCTTT. The chain employs TRBV5-1 and TRBJ1-1, with a possible D match to TRBD1 (5 bases). Germline V lookup: CDR1 SGHRS, CDR2 YFSETQ. The CDR3 loop spans 15 amino acids. V lost 2 bases to trimming and J lost 0 bases, with 11 bases between them.